This T cell receptor (beta chain) was obtained from a study of blood T cell repertoires in COVID-19. Study overall: Material from acute and convalescent COVID-19 was sourced from the United States, Italy and Spain. Sources were T cells, B-cell-depleted T cells, or PBMCs; the material itself was cDNA or gDNA.

This clone occurred once. The table came from immunoSEQ multiplex PCR; TCRdb's copy has only in-frame clones and leaves some out. The sample includes 250,000 to 350,000 clones, 70% to 85% of them seen just once. Sequenced material: peripheral blood. The receptor was derived from a human donor with COVID-19, enrolled during active disease. The donor label of this sample is uncertain.

This CDR3 reads CASSIFGRGEENEQFF. Written as DNA, the CDR3 is TGTGCCAGTAGTATCTTTGGGCGGGGCGAAGAGAATGAGCAGTTCTTC. The chain has TRBV19 and TRBJ2-1, with D perhaps matching TRBD2 (6 bases). Germline CDR1 is LNHDA and CDR2 is SQIVND (reference sequence). V gave up 3 bases and J gave up 7 bases, with 19 bases separating them. This CDR3 region has 16 residues.